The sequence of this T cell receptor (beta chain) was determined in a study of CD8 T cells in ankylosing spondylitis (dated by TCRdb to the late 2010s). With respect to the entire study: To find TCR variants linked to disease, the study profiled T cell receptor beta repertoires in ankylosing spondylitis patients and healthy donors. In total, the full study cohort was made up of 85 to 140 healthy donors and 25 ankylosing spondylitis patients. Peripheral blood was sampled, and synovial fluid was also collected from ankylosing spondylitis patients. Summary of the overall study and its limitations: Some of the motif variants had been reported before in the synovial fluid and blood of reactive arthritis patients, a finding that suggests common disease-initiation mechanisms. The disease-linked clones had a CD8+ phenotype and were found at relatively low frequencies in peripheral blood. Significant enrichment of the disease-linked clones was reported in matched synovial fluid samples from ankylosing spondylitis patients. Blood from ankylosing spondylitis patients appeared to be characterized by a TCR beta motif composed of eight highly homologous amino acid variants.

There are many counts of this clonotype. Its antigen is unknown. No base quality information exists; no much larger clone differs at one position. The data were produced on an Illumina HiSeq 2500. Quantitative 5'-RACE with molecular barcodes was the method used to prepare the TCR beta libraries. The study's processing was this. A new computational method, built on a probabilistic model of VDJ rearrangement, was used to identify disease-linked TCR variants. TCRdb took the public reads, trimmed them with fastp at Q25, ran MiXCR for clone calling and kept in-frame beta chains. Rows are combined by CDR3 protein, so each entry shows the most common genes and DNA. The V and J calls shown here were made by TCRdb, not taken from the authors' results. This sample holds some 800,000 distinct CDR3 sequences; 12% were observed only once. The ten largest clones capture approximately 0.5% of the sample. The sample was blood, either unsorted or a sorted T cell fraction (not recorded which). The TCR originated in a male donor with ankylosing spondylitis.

For the CDR3, the sequence is CSVCKGRNTEAFF. Here is the DNA: TGCAGCGTTTGTAAAGGACGGAACACTGAAGCTTTCTTT. The rearranged segments are TRBV29-1 and TRBJ1-1, with the D gene not clear enough to name. The junction shows trimming of 5 bases on V and 1 base on J, plus 11 bases between the germline ends. CDR1 and CDR2, per the germline V gene, are SQVTM and ANQGSEA. The CDR3, from cysteine to phenylalanine, totals 13 residues. The entry retains the CDR3 DNA only, 39 bases that are in frame from base 1.